This T cell receptor beta chain originates from a study of blood T cells in healthy people across ages. Primers used in a second PCR of about 7 to 12 cycles were a sample-barcoded 5' primer and a J-beta primer mix. A single record per CDR3 protein comes from TCRdb applying MiXCR to the 5' RACE reads. Among about 280,000 distinct CDR3 sequences listed, about 25% were seen once. The specimen was blood. The sequence came from a woman in her sixties or seventies in good health.

CDR3 in amino acids: CASSEAPGAGTEAFF. The CDR3 DNA sequence: TGTGCCAGCAGTGAAGCCCCGGGGGCGGGTACTGAAGCTTTCTTT. The chain combines TRBV2 with TRBJ1-1; D might be TRBD1 (6 bases). The V end was cut by 0 bases, the J end by 5 bases, with 13 bases between. CDR3 size: 15 residues. The germline V gene encodes CDR1 SNHLY and CDR2 FYNNEI.